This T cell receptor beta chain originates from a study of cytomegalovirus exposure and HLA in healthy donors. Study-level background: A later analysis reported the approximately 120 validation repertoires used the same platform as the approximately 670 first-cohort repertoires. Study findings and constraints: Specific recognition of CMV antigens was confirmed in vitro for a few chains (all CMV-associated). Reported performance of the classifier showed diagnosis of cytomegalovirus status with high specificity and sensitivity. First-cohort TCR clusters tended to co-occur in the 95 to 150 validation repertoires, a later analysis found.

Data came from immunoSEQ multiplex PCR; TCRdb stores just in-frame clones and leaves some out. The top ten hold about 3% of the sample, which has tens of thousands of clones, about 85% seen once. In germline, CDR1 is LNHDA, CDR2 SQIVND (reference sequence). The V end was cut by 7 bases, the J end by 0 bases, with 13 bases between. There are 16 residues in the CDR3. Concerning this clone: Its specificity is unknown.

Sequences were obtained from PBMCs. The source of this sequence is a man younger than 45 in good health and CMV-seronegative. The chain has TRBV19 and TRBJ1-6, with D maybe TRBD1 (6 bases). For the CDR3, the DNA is TGTGCCAGTAAGGGGGGGCGGGCCTCCTATAATTCACCCCTCCACTTT. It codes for CASKGGRASYNSPLHF.